This T cell receptor (beta chain) derives from a study of cytomegalovirus exposure and HLA in healthy donors. The PCR had 60 Vbeta and 13 Jbeta primers. The table came from immunoSEQ multiplex PCR; TCRdb's copy has only in-frame clones and leaves some out. The sample consists of 150,000 to 200,000 clones, around 80% of them appearing once. A note on this clone: What it recognizes is unknown.

Study results and limitations: Among donors in an Asian-associated ancestry cluster, a later analysis reportedly found fewer N-insertions than the roughly 670-donor mean. There were over 150 TCR beta chains listed as cytomegalovirus-associated.

Among the donors, all were healthy bone marrow donors. The source of this sequence is a female donor in good health and CMV-seronegative. Sequenced sample: PBMCs.

This CDR3 reads CASSWGLAGFQETQYF. The CDR3 DNA is TGTGCCAGCAGTTGGGGCCTAGCGGGGTTCCAAGAGACCCAGTACTTC. V is TRBV7-9 and J is TRBJ2-5; 9 bases are a match to TRBD2. The V gene end was trimmed by 6 bases and the J gene end by 1 base; junction bases not matched to a gene: 9. Germline CDR1 is SEHNR and CDR2 is FQNEAQ (reference sequence). This CDR3 contains 16 residues.